This T cell receptor beta chain was captured by sequencing in a study of response to subunit inactivated influenza vaccine. With 4 bases removed from V and 5 bases from J, the gap between germline ends came to 14 bases. Germline values: CDR1 KGHDR, CDR2 SFDVKD. This CDR3 comprises 15 residues. TCRdb redid the calling of the RT-PCR reads with MiXCR, one entry per CDR3 protein. The sample holds roughly 500,000 distinct CDR3 sequences, around 25% seen once. J is TRBJ2-1 and V is TRBV24-1; tentative D call: TRBD2 (6 bases). The sequences come from CD4+ T cells sorted from PBMCs, collected roughly 5 days after vaccination. The TCR originated in a man in his forties or fifties who received an inactivated influenza vaccine. The CDR3 sequence is CATSEWRGGHNEQFF. The CDR3 DNA reads TGTGCCACCAGTGAATGGCGGGGAGGACACAATGAGCAGTTCTTC.